The 28 T cell receptor beta chains reported below all come from one sample, sequenced in a study of OX40 agonist ivuxolimab in advanced cancers. Sequenced by immunoSEQ multiplex PCR; TCRdb stores in-frame clones only, minus some. This table has approximately 70,000 clones, more than 80% appearing once. This specimen consisted of CD4+ or CD8+ T cells sorted from blood, obtained in a trial of the OX40 agonist ivuxolimab. These receptors were taken from an adult with an advanced solid tumor such as melanoma, head and neck, liver or kidney cancer.

This clone appeared a few times. This chain uses TRBV7-2 with TRBJ2-3; 10 nucleotides match TRBD2. The trim removed 3 bases at V and 0 bases at J, leaving 6 bases unmatched. The CDR3 covers 17 residues. Germline CDR1 and CDR2: SGHTA and FQGNSA. The CDR3 sequence is CASSLLAGDPSTDTQYF. CDR3 sequence (DNA): TGTGCCAGCAGCTTGCTAGCGGGGGACCCTAGCACAGATACGCAGTATTTT.

The CDR3: CASSPGRLAATDTQYF. CDR3 DNA sequence: TGTGCCAGCAGCCCTGGGAGGTTGGCCGCCACAGATACGCAGTATTTT. The rearrangement links TRBV9 to TRBJ2-3, with D possibly TRBD2 on 6 matching bases. There are 16 residues in the CDR3. Deletions cut 4 bases from V and 2 bases from J, with 17 bases between. Germline lookup yields CDR1 SGDLS and CDR2 YYNGEE. Looking up the rest from reference TRBV9 and TRBJ2-3 gives the full variable domain: DSGVTQTPKHLITATGQRVTLRCSPRSGDLSVYWYQQSLDQGLQFLIQYYNGEERAKGNILERFSAQQFPDLHSELNLSSLELGDSALYFCASSPGRLAATDTQYFGPGTRLTVL.

The gene calls are TRBV4-3 and TRBJ2-7, with D possibly being TRBD1 (7 bases). Germline CDR1 and CDR2: LGHNA and YSLEER. V shed 2 bases and J shed 4 bases, with 15 bases lying between them. The CDR3 extends over 15 amino acids. The CDR3 DNA reads as TGCGCCAGCAGCCAACTTTCCCAGGGGGGTTACGAGCAGTACTTC. Its translation is CASSQLSQGGYEQYF.

This chain joins TRBV6-1 and TRBJ1-5; a weak D match, TRBD1 (5 bases). Trimming stripped 4 bases from V and 5 bases from J, with 9 bases between. CDR1 is MNHNS and CDR2 is SASEGT in the germline V gene. This CDR3 has 13 amino acids. The CDR3 coding sequence is TGTGCCAGCAGTGTACAGGAAGATCAGCCCCAGCATTTT. This codes for CASSVQEDQPQHF.

J is TRBJ2-2 and V is TRBV15; D remains ambiguous. The V gene's germline CDR1 is LNHNV and CDR2 YYDKDF (reference sequence). This CDR3 spans 15 amino acids. V was trimmed by 1 base and J by 2 bases, leaving 8 bases between them. The CDR3 is CATSRVGKNTGELFF. CDR3 coding DNA: TGTGCCACCAGCAGAGTAGGGAAAAACACCGGGGAGCTGTTTTTT. The full variable domain, rest sourced from reference TRBV15 and TRBJ2-2, is DAMVIQNPRYQVTQFGKPVTLSCSQTLNHNVMYWYQQKSSQAPKLLFHYYDKDFNNEADTPDNFQSRRPNTSFCFLDIRSPGLGDTAMYLCATSRVGKNTGELFFGEGSRLTVL.

The chain joins TRBV4-1 to TRBJ1-2; D is uncertain. Germline CDR1 and CDR2: MGHRA and YSYEKL. Trimming removed 0 bases from V and 4 bases from J, with 12 bases in between. The CDR3 is made up of 15 amino acids. The chain's CDR3 is CASSQEEGTVYGYTF. The CDR3, as DNA: TGCGCCAGCAGCCAAGAGGAGGGCACCGTCTATGGCTACACCTTC.

The chain is built from TRBV5-4 and TRBJ1-2; D gene uncertain. Per germline, CDR1 SGHNT and CDR2 YYREEE (reference sequence). The CDR3 runs 12 residues. The V end was cut by 7 bases, the J end by 6 bases, with 13 bases between. Written as DNA, the CDR3 is TGTGCCAGCGGCCGCGGCGGAGATGGCTACACCTTC. Amino acid sequence: CASGRGGDGYTF. Full variable domain (outside the CDR3, taken from reference TRBV5-4 and TRBJ1-2): ETGVTQSPTHLIKTRGQQVTLRCSSQSGHNTVSWYQQALGQGPQFIFQYYREEENGRGNFPPRFSGLQFPNYSSELNVNALELDDSALYLCASGRGGDGYTFGSGTRLTVV.

The V gene is TRBV4-2, the J gene TRBJ2-5, with 11 bases lining up with TRBD2. V shed 0 bases and J 2 bases; nucleotides not matched to a gene: 8. CDR1 and CDR2 (germline): LGHNA, YNFKEQ. CDR3 length: 18 amino acids. The CDR3 DNA is TGTGCCAGCAGCCAAGATCCAACCGGGACTAGCGGACAAGAGACCCAGTACTTC. Translation: CASSQDPTGTSGQETQYF.

The sample holds a few counts of this clone. This sequence joins TRBV6-4 and TRBJ2-5, with D possibly matching TRBD2 (7 bases). CDR3 length: 16 amino acids. Trimming took off 6 bases at V and 4 bases at J, with 21 bases between the two ends. Per germline, CDR1 MRHNA and CDR2 SNTAGT. This CDR3 is CASRASARGGLETQYF. The CDR3 DNA follows: TGTGCCAGCAGGGCCTCGGCGAGGGGGGGACTAGAGACCCAGTACTTC.

The gene calls are TRBV30 and TRBJ2-7; D not certain. This CDR3 region has 12 residues. Germline CDR1 and CDR2: GTSNPN and SVGIG (reference sequence). V was cut by 5 bases and J by 0 bases, with 8 bases left in between. The CDR3 protein is CAWGRSSYEQYF. The CDR3, as DNA: TGTGCCTGGGGACGGAGCTCCTACGAGCAGTACTTC. The full variable domain, rest sourced from reference TRBV30 and TRBJ2-7, is SQTIHQWPATLVQPVGSPLSLECTVEGTSNPNLYWYRQAAGRGLQLLFYSVGIGQISSEVPQNLSASRPQDRQFILSSKKLLLSDSGFYLCAWGRSSYEQYFGPGTRLTVT.

This clone has just a few counts. This rearrangement joins TRBV9 to TRBJ1-1; D is perhaps TRBD1 (6 bases). V was shortened by 0 bases and J by 11 bases, with 11 bases between the two germline ends. Germline V gene sequence: CDR1 SGDLS, CDR2 YYNGEE. The CDR3 is 12 residues long. The CDR3 DNA follows: TGTGCCAGCAGCGTAGTGACAGGAGGGGCTTTCTTT. Translating it yields CASSVVTGGAFF.

A note on this clone: Other DNA sequences in this sample translate to the same CDR3. The rearrangement uses TRBV7-9 and TRBJ1-3, with unresolved D. Per germline, CDR1 SEHNR and CDR2 FQNEAQ (reference sequence). The CDR3 length is 14 residues. V lost 0 bases and J 2 bases, leaving 5 bases between the germline ends. CDR3 sequence reads: CASSLAGTGNTIYF. For the CDR3, the DNA is TGTGCCAGCAGCTTAGCAGGGACTGGAAACACCATATATTTT.

This clone has just a few counts. V is TRBV11-1 and J is TRBJ1-6; D is uncertain. CDR3 size: 14 residues. The V end lost 1 base, the J end lost 10 bases, and 11 bases lay between the germline ends. Germline V gene sequence: CDR1 SGHAT, CDR2 FQDESV (reference sequence). CDR3 residues: CASSLEIMGSPLHF. DNA of the CDR3: TGTGCCAGCAGCTTAGAGATAATGGGGTCACCCCTCCACTTT.

This chain joins TRBV6-1 and TRBJ1-2; no definite D call. Germline CDR1 is MNHNS and CDR2 is SASEGT. Trimming shortened V by 10 bases and J by 4 bases, and 10 bases separated the two germline ends. The CDR3 sequence is 11 residues long. This chain's CDR3 is CATEAGYGYTF. The CDR3 coding sequence is TGTGCCACCGAGGCCGGCTATGGCTACACCTTC.

This clone was picked up a small number of times. The V gene is TRBV7-3, the J gene TRBJ1-4; D may be TRBD1 (5 bases). Germline V gives CDR1 SGHTA, CDR2 FQGTGA. CDR3 length: 14 residues. V shed 2 bases and J shed 6 bases, with 10 bases lying between them. The CDR3 nucleotides read TGTGCCAGCAGCTTACAGGGTGGGGATGAAAAACTGTTTTTT. Amino acid sequence: CASSLQGGDEKLFF.

CDR3 loop: CASSLGPGTGRDYEQYF. The CDR3 nucleotides read TGCGCCAGCAGCTTAGGCCCCGGGACTGGTCGAGACTACGAGCAGTACTTC. The chain has TRBV5-1 and TRBJ2-7; TRBD2 is a possible D gene (6 bases). With 2 bases removed from V and 3 bases from J, the gap between germline ends came to 21 bases. From germline, CDR1 is SGHRS and CDR2 YFSETQ. The CDR3 extends over 17 amino acids. Full variable domain (remainder filled in from reference TRBV5-1 and TRBJ2-7): KAGVTQTPRYLIKTRGQQVTLSCSPISGHRSVSWYQQTPGQGLQFLFEYFSETQRNKGNFPGRFSGRQFSNSRSEMNVSTLELGDSALYLCASSLGPGTGRDYEQYFGPGTRLTVT.

The chain carries TRBV6-5 and TRBJ2-3; the D is unclear. The CDR3 runs 15 residues. Deletions cut 4 bases from V and 0 bases from J, with 11 bases between. Germline CDR1 MNHEY, CDR2 SVGAGI. DNA for the CDR3: TGTGCCAGCAGTTCCCTAGGGTCTAGCACAGATACGCAGTATTTT. Its translation: CASSSLGSSTDTQYF.

In its sample, this clone was seen a few times. The rearrangement uses TRBV7-2 and TRBJ1-3; no definite D call. Germline loops: CDR1 SGHTA, CDR2 FQGNSA. The CDR3 is 17 amino acids. The germline V and J ends were trimmed by 3 bases and 0 bases, with 15 bases remaining between them. The CDR3 reads CASSFSRPGNSGNTIYF. DNA of the CDR3: TGTGCCAGCAGCTTTTCCCGTCCCGGAAACTCTGGAAACACCATATATTTT. The entire variable domain, with the rest obtained from reference TRBV7-2 and TRBJ1-3, is as follows: GAGVSQSPSNKVTEKGKDVELRCDPISGHTALYWYRQSLGQGLEFLIYFQGNSAPDKSGLPSDRFSAERTGGSVSTLTIQRTQQEDSAVYLCASSFSRPGNSGNTIYFGEGSWLTVV.

The chain is built from TRBV30 and TRBJ1-5; D not certain. Germline CDR1 is GTSNPN and CDR2 is SVGIG (reference sequence). With 1 base removed from V and 3 bases from J, the gap between germline ends came to 7 bases. The CDR3 consists of 13 residues. CDR3 sequence reads: CAWSDRYNQPQHF. Written as DNA, the CDR3 is TGTGCCTGGAGTGATAGATACAATCAGCCCCAGCATTTT. The variable domain in full, completed from reference TRBV30 and TRBJ1-5, reads SQTIHQWPATLVQPVGSPLSLECTVEGTSNPNLYWYRQAAGRGLQLLFYSVGIGQISSEVPQNLSASRPQDRQFILSSKKLLLSDSGFYLCAWSDRYNQPQHFGDGTRLSIL.

The V and J genes are TRBV5-1 and TRBJ1-6; TRBD1 is a possible D gene (6 bases). The CDR3 contains 15 residues. V was clipped by 4 bases and J by 7 bases, with 15 bases between them. CDR1 is SGHRS, CDR2 YFSETQ, per germline. Written as DNA, the CDR3 is TGCGCCAGCAGCGCACAGGGAGATGGAAATTCACCCCTCCACTTT. It yields the protein CASSAQGDGNSPLHF. The whole variable domain, filled in from reference TRBV5-1 and TRBJ1-6, reads KAGVTQTPRYLIKTRGQQVTLSCSPISGHRSVSWYQQTPGQGLQFLFEYFSETQRNKGNFPGRFSGRQFSNSRSEMNVSTLELGDSALYLCASSAQGDGNSPLHFGNGTRLTVT.

This chain links TRBV18 with TRBJ2-5, with TRBD2 matching 8 bases. Looked up from germline, CDR1 is KGHSH and CDR2 is LQKENI. The CDR3 has 15 residues. Trimming removed 4 bases from V and 1 base from J; junction bases left unmatched: 5. For the CDR3, the DNA is TGTGCCAGCTCACGCCCCCGGGGGGGCCAAGAGACCCAGTACTTC. This translates into CASSRPRGGQETQYF.

The sample holds a few counts of this clone. V is TRBV29-1 and J is TRBJ2-3; weak D call: TRBD1 (5 bases). The V end was cut by 7 bases, the J end by 0 bases, with 11 bases between. CDR1 and CDR2 (germline): SQVTM, ANQGSEA. This CDR3 comprises 13 residues. The CDR3 nucleotides read TGCAGCGGAAGACAGACTAGCACAGATACGCAGTATTTT. It specifies CSGRQTSTDTQYF.

The chain is built from TRBV6-5 and TRBJ2-7; maybe TRBD1 (6 bases). V was cut by 6 bases and J by 6 bases, with 21 bases left in between. The germline CDR1 and CDR2 sequences are MNHEY and SVGAGI. The CDR3 totals 15 residues. CDR3 protein: CASRAPGGFNGEQYF. CDR3 sequence (DNA): TGTGCCAGCAGGGCGCCTGGGGGCTTCAACGGCGAGCAGTACTTC.

This chain uses TRBV5-8 with TRBJ2-1, with D perhaps matching TRBD1 (5 bases). Germline V lookup: CDR1 SGHTS, CDR2 YDEGEE. Trimming took off 2 bases at V and 6 bases at J, with 12 bases between the two ends. The CDR3 consists of 14 residues. DNA for the CDR3: TGTGCCAGCAGCTTCCGGACAACATCCAATGAGCAGTTCTTC. This gives the protein CASSFRTTSNEQFF.

The chain couples TRBV2 to TRBJ1-2; no clear D gene. The germline V gene has CDR1 SNHLY and CDR2 FYNNEI. CDR3 size: 13 residues. The V end lost 2 bases, the J end lost 4 bases, and 8 bases lay between the germline ends. As DNA, the CDR3 is TGTGCCAGCAGTGAACAAGGGTCCTATGGCTACACCTTC. Its translation is CASSEQGSYGYTF.

The chain joins TRBV5-1 to TRBJ1-6, with unresolved D. With 0 bases removed from V and 8 bases from J, the gap between germline ends came to 9 bases. CDR1 SGHRS and CDR2 YFSETQ come from the germline V gene. The CDR3 covers 14 residues. The CDR3 DNA follows: TGCGCCAGCAGCTTGGATGTTTCGGATTCACCCCTCCACTTT. The encoded protein is CASSLDVSDSPLHF.

This sequence joins TRBV2 and TRBJ2-2; no firm D call. Per germline, CDR1 SNHLY and CDR2 FYNNEI. The CDR3 contains 14 residues. With 3 bases removed from V and 8 bases from J, the gap between germline ends came to 13 bases. The CDR3 DNA is TGTGCCAGCAGTGATGGTATCGGAGTTGGGGAGCTGTTTTTT. This gives the protein CASSDGIGVGELFF.

The gene calls are TRBV30 and TRBJ2-7; no firm D call. Germline assignment: CDR1 GTSNPN and CDR2 SVGIG (reference sequence). There are 11 residues in the CDR3. With 1 base removed from V and 6 bases from J, the gap between germline ends came to 7 bases. CDR3: CAWSAQSEQYF. The CDR3 DNA sequence: TGTGCCTGGAGTGCCCAGAGCGAGCAGTACTTC.